These T cell receptor beta chains were read from a single sample in a study of cytomegalovirus exposure and HLA in healthy donors. The repertoire was sequenced with immunoSEQ multiplex PCR; TCRdb's copy has only in-frame clones and lacks some. The data hold about 160,000 clones, with 82% observed a single time. Sequencing was carried out using PBMCs. Every receptor here comes from a male donor in good health and CMV-seropositive. Both conserved end residues are trimmed from each CDR3. Size is stated for part of the rows, as once, few or many counts, or as a class when the clone is expanded.

- | TRBJ2-2 | TRBV4-3 | ASSRTQGAIGELF
few | TRBJ1-2 | TRBV30 | AWGQGYYGYT
- | TRBJ1-2 | TRBV7-9 | ASSSRTGGNYGYT
- | TRBJ2-7 | TRBV28 | ATHTAGTGIYEQY
- | TRBJ2-1 | TRBV30 | AWKAGAEQF
- | TRBJ2-5 | TRBV7-9 | ASSPQALPGAQY
- | TRBJ1-1 | TRBV7-9 | ASSLTGGAGTEAF
few | TRBJ2-2 | TRBV29-1 | SVSAGGTGELF
few | TRBJ2-5 | TRBV7-9 | ASSLGGGARETQY
- | TRBJ1-5 | TRBV6-5 | ASITTGNQPQH
- | TRBJ1-1 | TRBV10-3 | AISGGGSTEAF
- | TRBJ2-7 | TRBV11-2 | ASSTGTSGSYEQY
few | TRBJ2-7 | TRBV6-1 | ASSAVEGRGEQY
- | TRBJ2-5 | TRBV13 | ASSTGQGGVTQY
- | TRBJ2-2 | TRBV6-6 | ASSYTYRETGELF
once | TRBJ1-4 | TRBV30 | ALGGPVGEKLF
once | TRBJ2-1 | TRBV9 | ASSVEGVSYNEQF
- | TRBJ2-7 | TRBV6-5 | ASSYSGTASDEQY
few | TRBJ1-1 | TRBV7-2 | ASSPLSGADTEAF
- | TRBJ1-2 | TRBV5-1 | ASSEPTGTGAGYT
once | TRBJ1-2 | TRBV10-1 | ASSPFQSGGAYGYT
- | TRBJ2-1 | TRBV5-8 | ATTGPFTGGYEQF
once | TRBJ2-3 | TRBV7-9 | ASSPPNRIHEDTQY
- | TRBJ1-4 | TRBV6-5 | ASSDTGQGGEKLF
- | - | TRBV7-9 | ASSLVLGLTSEQY
few | TRBJ1-3 | TRBV5-1 | ASSLDSQLAGNTIY
few | TRBJ1-1 | TRBV4-3 | ASRQGLGNTEAF
- | TRBJ2-5 | TRBV5-1 | ASSLGAAGGETQY
once | TRBJ1-1 | TRBV5-4 | ASSLGGQGSNTEAF
- | TRBJ1-1 | TRBV27 | ASSLSTGIAEAF
- | TRBJ2-2 | TRBV14 | ASSHRGFTGELF
- | TRBJ2-5 | TRBV6-1 | ASSGGGLETQY
once | TRBJ2-1 | TRBV7-9 | ASSGPGLINEQF
- | TRBJ2-7 | TRBV28 | ASTFQAGGYLYEQY
- | TRBJ1-1 | TRBV5-1 | ASSFGGGTEAF
- | TRBJ1-1 | TRBV21-1 | ASSSTGLNTEAF
- | TRBJ1-2 | TRBV18 | ASSPGQGGDYGYT
few | TRBJ2-1 | TRBV13 | ASNLAGGVTYNEQF
once | TRBJ2-7 | TRBV4-3 | ASSYRRDSYEQY
once | TRBJ1-2 | TRBV28 | ASTLGQNYGYT
- | TRBJ1-1 | TRBV10-3 | ATAFGQGETEAF
- | TRBJ2-1 | TRBV27 | AGGWPSNEQF
few | TRBJ2-2 | TRBV28 | ASRSGGTGELF
- | TRBJ2-7 | TRBV28 | ASRPGGSYEQY
- | TRBJ1-1 | TRBV29-1 | SAYRGGEAF
- | TRBJ2-7 | TRBV6-1 | ASSEATGSVYEQY
few | TRBJ1-1 | TRBV2 | ASNYRGRGLNTEAF
- | TRBJ1-2 | TRBV30 | AWTRGAGYGYT
- | TRBJ1-2 | TRBV4-3 | ASSQDEDRGYGYT
- | TRBJ2-3 | TRBV6-5 | ASLGGRPHTQY
- | TRBJ1-6 | TRBV5-4 | ASSLGFGQNNSPLH